The 8 T cell receptor beta chains reported below all come from one sample, sequenced in a study of cytomegalovirus exposure and HLA in healthy donors. Only in-frame clones appear in the TCRdb table, and some are missing; sequencing was by immunoSEQ multiplex PCR. The data hold tens of thousands of clones, with approximately 93% observed a single time. Sequenced sample: PBMCs. The source of these receptors is a man between 18 and 29 years old in good health and CMV-seropositive.

This sequence joins TRBV7-2 and TRBJ2-7; D is perhaps TRBD1 (6 bases). In germline, CDR1 is SGHTA, CDR2 FQGNSA. Trimming took off 5 bases at V and 5 bases at J, with 16 bases between the two ends. The CDR3 is 14 residues long. The CDR3 loop is CASSSRDTAHEQYF. The DNA for the CDR3 is TGTGCCAGCAGCAGCAGGGACACAGCGCACGAGCAGTACTTC.

The chain uses TRBV7-3 and TRBJ1-2; D possibly corresponds to TRBD1 (5 bases). The V gene's germline CDR1 is SGHTA and CDR2 FQGTGA. V gave up 1 base and J gave up 4 bases, with 22 bases separating them. This CDR3 is built from 18 residues. The CDR3 DNA sequence: TGTGCCAGCAGCTTAAAAGGGACGGGGCGGGGTTGGATCTATGGCTACACCTTC. Its translation is CASSLKGTGRGWIYGYTF. Using reference TRBV7-3 and TRBJ1-2 for the parts outside the CDR3, the full variable domain is GAGVSQTPSNKVTEKGKYVELRCDPISGHTALYWYRQSLGQGPEFLIYFQGTGAADDSGLPNDRFFAVRPEGSVSTLKIQRTERGDSAVYLCASSLKGTGRGWIYGYTFGSGTRLTVV.

The J gene is TRBJ2-1, the V gene TRBV6-5, with 8 bases identical to TRBD1. CDR3 size: 14 residues. Germline V lookup: CDR1 MNHEY, CDR2 SVGAGI. J gave up 2 bases and V 6 bases, and 3 bases lay outside the gene matches. The CDR3 loop is CASSWDRTYNEQFF. The CDR3 DNA reads TGTGCCAGCAGCTGGGACAGGACCTACAATGAGCAGTTCTTC.

The chain couples TRBV11-2 to TRBJ1-2; a possible D gene is TRBD1 (6 bases). V dropped 0 bases and J dropped 6 bases, with 17 bases sitting between them. CDR3 length: 16 amino acids. From germline, CDR1 is SGHAT and CDR2 FQNNGV. The CDR3, as DNA: TGTGCCAGCAGCTTAGAATTAGGCACAGGGTCGAATGGCTACACCTTC. Amino acid sequence: CASSLELGTGSNGYTF.

This rearrangement joins TRBV11-3 to TRBJ2-1; 11 bases are a match to TRBD2. Germline V lookup: CDR1 SGHNT, CDR2 YENEEA. J was trimmed by 4 bases and V by 5 bases; bases with no gene match: 10. This CDR3 has 17 amino acids. The CDR3 coding sequence is TGTGCCAGCAGCCCAAACCATAGACTAGCGGGGTACAATGAGCAGTTCTTC. Its protein is CASSPNHRLAGYNEQFF.

The V call is TRBV6-5, the J call TRBJ1-1, with D possibly TRBD1 on 5 matching bases. CDR1 and CDR2 from the germline V gene are MNHEY and SVGAGI. Between the trimmed V and J ends, which lost 4 bases and 0 bases, there was a span of 15 bases. The CDR3 is made up of 16 amino acids. The CDR3, as DNA: TGTGCCAGCAGTTCCAGGGCCACTCCCATGAACACTGAAGCTTTCTTT. This sequence encodes CASSSRATPMNTEAFF.

This sequence joins TRBV10-3 and TRBJ2-7; maybe TRBD2 (6 bases). The length of the CDR3 is 11 residues. The germline gives CDR1 ENHRY, CDR2 SYGVKD. V was shortened by 5 bases and J by 5 bases, with 7 bases between the two germline ends. This CDR3 reads CAISSGDEQYF. CDR3 coding DNA: TGTGCCATCAGTTCGGGGGACGAGCAGTACTTC.

The chain couples TRBV9 to TRBJ1-1; 9 bases are a match to TRBD1. With 0 bases clipped from V and 5 bases from J, the junction kept 8 bases outside the gene matches. Germline V gives CDR1 SGDLS, CDR2 YYNGEE. The CDR3 is made up of 16 amino acids. The CDR3 region is CASSVGTGGRNTEAFF. The DNA of the CDR3 is TGTGCCAGCAGCGTAGGAACAGGGGGCCGGAATACTGAAGCTTTCTTT.